Listed below are T cell receptor beta chains from one sample, sequenced in a study. Some clones are missing from TCRdb's copy, which holds only in-frame ones; the method was immunoSEQ multiplex PCR. The sample records 45,000 to 55,000 clones, 93% being singletons. Input material: PBMCs. These TCRs come from a man aged 35-49 years with rheumatoid arthritis. The CDR3 runs from the conserved cysteine through the conserved F or W. A D gene is named only where the DNA matches it firmly. Clone size, where shown, is once, few, many, or a class for clones that have expanded.

clone_size j_call v_call d_call cdr3_aa cdr3_nt
- TRBJ1-5 TRBV7-6 - CASSSGARNSNQPQHF TGTGCCAGCAGCTCCGGGGCGAGGAATAGCAATCAGCCCCAGCATTTT
- TRBJ2-2 TRBV27 - CASSFQGFFPGELFF TGTGCCAGCAGTTTTCAGGGTTTTTTCCCCGGGGAGCTGTTTTTT
- TRBJ2-3 TRBV7-9 TRBD1 CASSAGQGTDTQYF TGTGCCAGCAGCGCCGGACAGGGAACAGATACGCAGTATTTT
- TRBJ1-5 TRBV7-8 TRBD1 CASSWTGANQPQHF TGTGCCAGCAGCTGGACAGGGGCGAATCAGCCCCAGCATTTT
once TRBJ2-7 TRBV28 - CASSPPGGSYYEQYF TGTGCCAGCAGCCCGCCCGGGGGATCCTATTACGAGCAGTACTTC
- TRBJ1-1 TRBV19 - CASSRREGGAAFF TGTGCCAGTAGTAGGCGGGAAGGGGGGGCAGCTTTCTTT
- TRBJ2-1 TRBV4-3 - CASSHIPTVNEQFF TGCGCCAGCAGCCATATTCCTACGGTGAATGAGCAGTTCTTC
- TRBJ2-2 TRBV7-2 - CASSSRLTGSPGELFF TGTGCCAGCAGCTCCAGACTGACCGGGTCCCCAGGGGAGCTGTTTTTT
once TRBJ2-3 TRBV9 TRBD2 CASSLAGPGVDTQYF TGTGCCAGCAGCCTAGCGGGCCCGGGCGTGGATACGCAGTATTTT
- TRBJ2-1 TRBV5-4 TRBD2 CASSPIGGSYSYNEQFF TGTGCCAGCAGCCCGATCGGGGGGTCTTACTCCTACAATGAGCAGTTCTTC
- TRBJ1-5 TRBV4-2 - CASSQDLRGKSNQPQHF TGTGCCAGCAGCCAAGATCTACGTGGTAAGAGCAATCAGCCCCAGCATTTT
- TRBJ1-2 TRBV28 - CASSLFLGEGFFYGYTF TGTGCCAGCAGTTTATTCCTGGGGGAGGGATTTTTCTATGGCTACACCTTC
- TRBJ2-7 TRBV6-5 - CASSNRDIHYEQYF TGTGCCAGCAGTAACCGGGACATACATTACGAGCAGTACTTC
- TRBJ1-5 TRBV5-6 - CASSLRGPGNQPQHF TGTGCCAGCAGCTTGCGAGGTCCGGGCAATCAGCCCCAGCATTTT
- TRBJ2-4 TRBV7-3 - CASSLQGARDIQYF TGTGCCAGCAGCTTACAGGGAGCTAGGGACATTCAGTACTTC
few TRBJ2-7 TRBV5-4 - CASSIPTVSYEQYF TGTGCCAGCAGCATCCCGACGGTCTCCTACGAGCAGTACTTC
- TRBJ1-6 TRBV15 TRBD1 CATRDGTGRSSYNSPLHF TGTGCCACCAGAGACGGGACAGGCAGGAGCTCCTATAATTCACCCCTCCACTTT
- TRBJ1-5 TRBV10-3 - CAISDLGDSNQPQHF TGTGCCATCAGTGACCTGGGAGATAGCAATCAGCCCCAGCATTTT
- TRBJ2-7 TRBV5-1 - CASRAGETYEQYF TGCGCCAGCAGGGCAGGGGAAACCTACGAGCAGTACTTC